The 25 T cell receptor beta chains in this list originate from one sample, sequenced in a study of multiple sclerosis patients with progressive multifocal leukoencephalopathy. Here immunoSEQ multiplex PCR was the method, and the copy in TCRdb shows in-frame clones only, minus some. The sample yields around 30,000 clones, just under 90% seen once. The time point: 5 to 6 months of natalizumab therapy. The material was PBMCs, obtained from a patient treated with natalizumab. The receptors here all came from a human donor with multiple sclerosis.

This rearrangement joins TRBV2 to TRBJ1-1; perhaps TRBD1 as D (5 bases). Trimming cost V 1 base and J 0 bases, with 6 bases left between them. Germline V CDR1 and CDR2: SNHLY, FYNNEI. The length of the CDR3 is 14 residues. CDR3: CASSEGGVNTEAFF. The DNA of the CDR3 is TGTGCCAGCAGTGAAGGAGGGGTGAACACTGAAGCTTTCTTT.

The chain combines TRBV20-1 with TRBJ1-1; D unclear. From germline, CDR1 is DFQATT and CDR2 SNEGSKA (reference sequence). Trimming cost V 5 bases and J 1 base, with 5 bases left between them. This CDR3 region has 11 residues. The CDR3: CSASRNTEAFF. CDR3 DNA: TGCAGTGCTTCTAGGAACACTGAAGCTTTCTTT.

This clone occurred once. The chain couples TRBV5-1 to TRBJ1-1, with 8 bases that match TRBD1. Per the germline V gene, CDR1 is SGHRS and CDR2 is YFSETQ. CDR3 length equals 16 residues. V was pared by 1 base and J by 4 bases, with 9 bases of the junction left unmatched. The CDR3 DNA reads as TGCGCCAGCAGCTTGAATCAGGGGGCGGGCAGCACTGAAGCTTTCTTT. Amino acids: CASSLNQGAGSTEAFF. Variable domain in full (rest from reference TRBV5-1 and TRBJ1-1): KAGVTQTPRYLIKTRGQQVTLSCSPISGHRSVSWYQQTPGQGLQFLFEYFSETQRNKGNFPGRFSGRQFSNSRSEMNVSTLELGDSALYLCASSLNQGAGSTEAFFGQGTRLTVV.

The V and J genes are TRBV10-3 and TRBJ2-1; D is unresolved. V lost 6 bases, J lost 5 bases, and 8 bases lay in between. Germline CDR1 is ENHRY and CDR2 is SYGVKD. The CDR3 spans 12 residues. The DNA for the CDR3 is TGTGCCATCAGCAGACAAAACAATGAGCAGTTCTTC. It specifies CAISRQNNEQFF.

The genes are TRBV7-8 and TRBJ1-3; possible D gene TRBD1, 5 bases. The CDR3 has 14 residues. The V and J ends lost 4 bases and 0 bases respectively, with 7 bases between them. CDR1 and CDR2 (germline): SGHVS, FQNEAQ. The CDR3 is CASSSTGSGNTIYF. As DNA, the CDR3 is TGTGCCAGCAGCTCCACAGGCTCTGGAAACACCATATATTTT.

The V gene is TRBV19, the J gene TRBJ1-1; 7 nucleotides match TRBD1. The CDR3 contains 14 residues. Trimming cost V 3 bases and J 4 bases; bases outside gene matches: 5. From germline, CDR1 is LNHDA and CDR2 SQIVND (reference sequence). The CDR3 DNA reads as TGTGCCAGTAGTATCCCACAGGGGAGCACTGAAGCTTTCTTT. This codes for CASSIPQGSTEAFF.

The gene calls are TRBV7-9 and TRBJ2-3; a possible D gene is TRBD1 (6 bases). CDR1 is SEHNR, CDR2 FQNEAQ, per germline (reference sequence). This CDR3 is 15 amino acids long. The germline V and J ends were trimmed by 5 bases and 9 bases, with 21 bases remaining between them. The CDR3 region is CASSRRTQGEGTQYF. DNA of the CDR3: TGTGCCAGCAGCCGCAGGACACAGGGTGAGGGGACGCAGTATTTT. The variable domain in full, completed from reference TRBV7-9 and TRBJ2-3, reads DTGVSQNPRHKITKRGQNVTFRCDPISEHNRLYWYRQTLGQGPEFLTYFQNEAQLEKSRLLSDRFSAERPKGSFSTLEIQRTEQGDSAMYLCASSRRTQGEGTQYFGPGTRLTVL.

The rearrangement links TRBV9 to TRBJ2-1; TRBD2 matches 9 bases. The CDR3 loop spans 16 amino acids. After removal of 4 bases from V and 4 bases from J, the junction contained 9 bases not matched to a gene. The germline V gene has CDR1 SGDLS and CDR2 YYNGEE. The CDR3 loop reads CASSLHPSGAYNEQFF. As DNA, the CDR3 is TGTGCCAGCAGCCTGCACCCTAGCGGGGCGTACAATGAGCAGTTCTTC.

The genes are TRBV7-8 and TRBJ1-5, with TRBD1 matching 7 bases. Germline lookup yields CDR1 SGHVS and CDR2 FQNEAQ. J lost 0 bases, V lost 1 base, and 6 bases had no gene match. The CDR3 spans 17 residues. The CDR3 coding sequence is TGTGCCAGCAGCTTAGGTGACAGGGCCTATAGCAATCAGCCCCAGCATTTT. Its protein is CASSLGDRAYSNQPQHF. Full variable domain (missing parts from reference TRBV7-8 and TRBJ1-5): GAGVSQSPRYKVAKRGQDVALRCDPISGHVSLFWYQQALGQGPEFLTYFQNEAQLDKSGLPSDRFFAERPEGSVSTLKIQRTQQEDSAVYLCASSLGDRAYSNQPQHFGDGTRLSIL.

The V call is TRBV19, the J call TRBJ1-4, with TRBD1 as a possible D gene (5 bases). The CDR3 has 15 residues. Per the germline V gene, CDR1 is LNHDA and CDR2 is SQIVND (reference sequence). The ends were cut back, 6 bases at V and 3 bases at J, with 14 bases in the middle. Here the CDR3 reads CASRRDETSNEKLFF. DNA of the CDR3: TGTGCCAGTAGGCGGGACGAAACCTCTAATGAAAAACTGTTTTTT.

The chain combines TRBV19 with TRBJ2-1; 7 bases align to TRBD2. This CDR3 contains 16 residues. Germline lookup yields CDR1 LNHDA and CDR2 SQIVND (reference sequence). J gave up 5 bases and V 5 bases, and 12 bases lay outside the gene matches. CDR3 DNA: TGTGCCAGTAGTTTCCCTAGCGGACCGGGCAACAATGAGCAGTTCTTC. It yields the protein CASSFPSGPGNNEQFF.

The chain uses TRBV4-3 and TRBJ1-1; 8 bases fit TRBD1. Losses at the gene ends were 7 bases for V and 4 bases for J; bases not matched to a gene: 11. This CDR3 has 15 amino acids. CDR1 is LGHNA, CDR2 YSLEER, per germline. CDR3 nucleotide sequence: TGCGCCAGCACGGCTACGGACAGGGCGAGCACTGAAGCTTTCTTT. It yields the protein CASTATDRASTEAFF.

The chain uses TRBV5-1 and TRBJ1-5, with a tentative D call TRBD1 (5 bases). The ends were cut back, 3 bases at V and 6 bases at J, with 16 bases in the middle. Germline V CDR1 and CDR2: SGHRS, YFSETQ. The CDR3 spans 15 residues. The CDR3 protein is CASSYRGGEGQPQHF. The DNA for the CDR3 is TGCGCCAGCAGCTACCGGGGGGGAGAGGGTCAGCCCCAGCATTTT. Supplemented by reference TRBV5-1 and TRBJ1-5, the full variable domain reads KAGVTQTPRYLIKTRGQQVTLSCSPISGHRSVSWYQQTPGQGLQFLFEYFSETQRNKGNFPGRFSGRQFSNSRSEMNVSTLELGDSALYLCASSYRGGEGQPQHFGDGTRLSIL.

The chain recombines TRBV18 with TRBJ1-5; TRBD1 matches 10 bases. Germline V gene lookup returns CDR1 KGHSH and CDR2 LQKENI. Trimming took 1 base from V and 6 from J; bases not matched to a gene: 0. The CDR3 has 14 amino acids. The CDR3 bases are TGTGCCAGCTCACCACGGGACAGGGGTCAGCCCCAGCATTTT. This translates into CASSPRDRGQPQHF. The variable domain in full, completed from reference TRBV18 and TRBJ1-5, reads NAGVMQNPRHLVRRRGQEARLRCSPMKGHSHVYWYRQLPEEGLKFMVYLQKENIIDESGMPKERFSAEFPKEGPSILRIQQVVRGDSAAYFCASSPRDRGQPQHFGDGTRLSIL.

For the CDR3, the DNA is TGCGCCAGCAGCCGGGACGGCTTGAACACTGAAGCTTTCTTT. As protein: CASSRDGLNTEAFF. V and J are TRBV5-1 and TRBJ1-1, with D possibly TRBD1 on 5 matching bases. The V gene's germline CDR1 is SGHRS and CDR2 YFSETQ. The length of the CDR3 is 14 residues. The germline V and J ends were trimmed by 4 bases and 0 bases, with 10 bases remaining between them.

The chain uses TRBV28 and TRBJ1-6; 7 nucleotides match TRBD1. Germline CDR1 and CDR2: MDHEN and SYDVKM. With V trimmed by 10 bases and J by 7 bases, 10 bases remained unmatched. The CDR3 loop spans 14 amino acids. CDR3 protein: CATIPTGENSPLHF. The CDR3 DNA reads TGTGCCACCATCCCCACAGGGGAGAATTCACCCCTCCACTTT.

V and J are TRBV4-3 and TRBJ1-5; 7 nucleotides line up with TRBD1. The CDR3 totals 17 residues. Germline V gene lookup returns CDR1 LGHNA and CDR2 YSLEER. Unmatched junction bases numbered 11, after V lost 4 bases and J lost 2 bases. CDR3 in amino acids: CASSPHFNRGGNQPQHF. The CDR3 region has the DNA TGCGCCAGCAGCCCGCACTTCAACAGGGGAGGCAATCAGCCCCAGCATTTT.

This clone was found a few times. The chain uses TRBV19 and TRBJ1-5, with no clear D. V was pared by 6 bases and J by 2 bases, with 11 bases between. Germline V gene lookup returns CDR1 LNHDA and CDR2 SQIVND (reference sequence). The CDR3 is 14 amino acids. In DNA, the CDR3 is TGTGCCAGTAGCCCCGACCGTGGCAATCAGCCCCAGCATTTT. It is translated as CASSPDRGNQPQHF.

The CDR3 DNA sequence: TGCGCCAGCAGCCCAGGTCCCAGCGGGACGACGCGCACAGATACGCAGTATTTT. This sequence encodes CASSPGPSGTTRTDTQYF. The chain recombines TRBV4-1 with TRBJ2-3; 7 positions agree with TRBD2. With 4 bases clipped from V and 1 base from J, the junction kept 14 bases outside the gene matches. The CDR3 has 18 residues. CDR1 MGHRA and CDR2 YSYEKL come from the germline V gene.

In its sample, this clone was seen a few times. This chain links TRBV7-9 with TRBJ1-5; D not certain. Trimming cost V 1 base and J 6 bases, with 4 bases left between them. The CDR3 length is 12 residues. Looked up from germline, CDR1 is SEHNR and CDR2 is FQNEAQ (reference sequence). As DNA, the CDR3 is TGTGCCAGCAGCTTAGTAGGTCAGCCCCAGCATTTT. Its protein product is CASSLVGQPQHF.

The CDR3 sequence: CASSHQDRAAKNIQYF. CDR3 in DNA: TGTGCCAGCAGCCACCAGGACAGGGCGGCCAAAAACATTCAGTACTTC. This rearrangement joins TRBV11-2 to TRBJ2-4; TRBD1 agrees at 8 bases. Germline assignment: CDR1 SGHAT and CDR2 FQNNGV. The V and J ends lost 5 bases and 1 base, in that order; junction bases with no gene match: 7. The CDR3 spans 16 residues.

This chain connects TRBV7-2 to TRBJ2-1; TRBD2 matches at 9 bases. Germline V gene sequence: CDR1 SGHTA, CDR2 FQGNSA. V was clipped by 1 base and J by 3 bases; unmatched bases: 4. The CDR3 covers 16 residues. The CDR3 is CASSLVASGVYNEQFF. CDR3 in DNA: TGTGCCAGCAGCTTAGTTGCTAGCGGGGTCTACAATGAGCAGTTCTTC. Based on the CDR3 plus reference TRBV7-2 and TRBJ2-1, the full variable domain is GAGVSQSPSNKVTEKGKDVELRCDPISGHTALYWYRQSLGQGLEFLIYFQGNSAPDKSGLPSDRFSAERTGGSVSTLTIQRTQQEDSAVYLCASSLVASGVYNEQFFGPGTRLTVL.

This rearrangement joins TRBV6-5 to TRBJ1-2; 7 nucleotides match TRBD1. Germline assignment: CDR1 MNHEY and CDR2 SVGAGI. The length of the CDR3 is 15 residues. The V and J ends lost 6 bases and 4 bases, in that order; junction bases with no gene match: 11. Here the CDR3 DNA reads TGTGCCAGCAGAACCCAAACAGGGGTCCCCTATGGCTACACCTTC. It codes for CASRTQTGVPYGYTF.

This chain joins TRBV19 and TRBJ2-1; 9 positions match TRBD1. This CDR3 comprises 16 residues. Germline V CDR1 and CDR2: LNHDA, SQIVND (reference sequence). V was clipped by 6 bases and J by 6 bases; unmatched bases: 12. The chain's CDR3 is CASSPTVTGGFNEQFF. The CDR3 DNA follows: TGTGCCAGTAGCCCCACGGTTACAGGGGGCTTCAATGAGCAGTTCTTC. The full variable domain, completed using reference TRBV19 and TRBJ2-1, is DGGITQSPKYLFRKEGQNVTLSCEQNLNHDAMYWYRQDPGQGLRLIYYSQIVNDFQKGDIAEGYSVSREKKESFPLTVTSAQKNPTAFYLCASSPTVTGGFNEQFFGPGTRLTVL.

This clone was seen a few times. The chain joins TRBV19 to TRBJ2-7; 7 bases align to TRBD1. J lost 6 bases, V lost 6 bases, and 8 bases had no gene match. The CDR3 totals 13 residues. Per germline, CDR1 LNHDA and CDR2 SQIVND (reference sequence). The CDR3 DNA follows: TGTGCCAGTAGGACCACAGGGGCACCCGAGCAGTACTTC. Protein: CASRTTGAPEQYF.